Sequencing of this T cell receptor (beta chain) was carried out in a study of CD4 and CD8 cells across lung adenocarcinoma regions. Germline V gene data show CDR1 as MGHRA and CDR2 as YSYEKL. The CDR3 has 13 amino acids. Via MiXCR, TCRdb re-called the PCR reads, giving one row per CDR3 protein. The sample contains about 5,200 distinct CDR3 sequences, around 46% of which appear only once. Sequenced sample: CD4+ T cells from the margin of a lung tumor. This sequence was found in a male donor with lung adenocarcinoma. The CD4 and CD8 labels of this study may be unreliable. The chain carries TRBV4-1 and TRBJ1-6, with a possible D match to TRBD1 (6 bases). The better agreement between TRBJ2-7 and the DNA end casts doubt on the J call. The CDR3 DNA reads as TGCGCCAGCAGCCAAGCCAGGGGCGGCGAGCAGTACTTC. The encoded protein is CASSQARGGEQYF.